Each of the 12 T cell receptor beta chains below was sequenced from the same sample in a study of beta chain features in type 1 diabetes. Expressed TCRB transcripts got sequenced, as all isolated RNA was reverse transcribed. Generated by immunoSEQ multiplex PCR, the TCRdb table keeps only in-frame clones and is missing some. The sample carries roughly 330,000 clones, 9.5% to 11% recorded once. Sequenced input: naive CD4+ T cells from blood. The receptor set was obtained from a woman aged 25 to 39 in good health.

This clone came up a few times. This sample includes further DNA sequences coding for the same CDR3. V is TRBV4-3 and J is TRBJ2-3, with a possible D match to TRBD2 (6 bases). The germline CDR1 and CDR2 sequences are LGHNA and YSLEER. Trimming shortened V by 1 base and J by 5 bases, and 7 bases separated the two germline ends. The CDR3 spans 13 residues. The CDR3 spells CASSQAGVDTQYF. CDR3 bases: TGCGCCAGCAGCCAAGCGGGGGTAGATACGCAGTATTTT.

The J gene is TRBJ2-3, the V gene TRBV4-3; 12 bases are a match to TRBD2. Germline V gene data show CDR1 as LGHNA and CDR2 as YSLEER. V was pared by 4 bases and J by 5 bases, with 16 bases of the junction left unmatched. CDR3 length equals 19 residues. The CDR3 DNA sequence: TGCGCCAGCAGCCCACGACTAGCGGGAGTGGGGTGGGGGGGAGATACGCAGTATTTT. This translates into CASSPRLAGVGWGGDTQYF.

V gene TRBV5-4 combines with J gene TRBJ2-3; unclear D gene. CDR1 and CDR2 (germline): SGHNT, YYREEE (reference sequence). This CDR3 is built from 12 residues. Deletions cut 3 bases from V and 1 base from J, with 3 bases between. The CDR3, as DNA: TGTGCCAGCAGCTCAGGCACAGATACGCAGTATTTT. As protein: CASSSGTDTQYF.

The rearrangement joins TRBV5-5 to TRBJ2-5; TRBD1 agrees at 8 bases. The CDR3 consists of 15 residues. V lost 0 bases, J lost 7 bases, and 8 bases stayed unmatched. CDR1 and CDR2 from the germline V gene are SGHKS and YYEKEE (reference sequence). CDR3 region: CASSLADRGLGTQYF. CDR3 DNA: TGTGCCAGCAGCTTGGCCGACAGGGGATTAGGGACCCAGTACTTC. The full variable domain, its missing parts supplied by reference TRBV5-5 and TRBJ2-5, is DAGVTQSPTHLIKTRGQQVTLRCSPISGHKSVSWYQQVLGQGPQFIFQYYEKEERGRGNFPDRFSARQFPNYSSELNVNALLLGDSALYLCASSLADRGLGTQYFGPGTRLLVL.

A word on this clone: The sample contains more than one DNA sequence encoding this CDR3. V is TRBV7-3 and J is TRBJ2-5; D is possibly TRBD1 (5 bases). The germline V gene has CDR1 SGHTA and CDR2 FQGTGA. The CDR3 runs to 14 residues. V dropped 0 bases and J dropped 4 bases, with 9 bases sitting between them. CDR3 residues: CASSLTPGLETQYF. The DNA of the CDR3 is TGTGCCAGCAGCTTAACGCCAGGGTTAGAGACCCAGTACTTC.

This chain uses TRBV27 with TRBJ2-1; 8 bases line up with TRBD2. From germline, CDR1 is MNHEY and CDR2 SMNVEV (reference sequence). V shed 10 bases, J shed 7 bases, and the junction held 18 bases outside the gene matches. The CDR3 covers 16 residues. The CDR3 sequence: CATPMGLSGKGNEQFF. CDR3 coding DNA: TGTGCCACCCCTATGGGGCTTAGCGGGAAGGGGAATGAGCAGTTCTTC.

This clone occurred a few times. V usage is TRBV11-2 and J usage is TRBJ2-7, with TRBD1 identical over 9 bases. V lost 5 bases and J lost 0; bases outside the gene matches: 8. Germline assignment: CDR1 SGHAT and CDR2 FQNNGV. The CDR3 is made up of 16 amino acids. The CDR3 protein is CASSVLTGGDSYEQYF. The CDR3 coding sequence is TGTGCCAGCAGCGTACTGACAGGGGGGGACTCCTACGAGCAGTACTTC.

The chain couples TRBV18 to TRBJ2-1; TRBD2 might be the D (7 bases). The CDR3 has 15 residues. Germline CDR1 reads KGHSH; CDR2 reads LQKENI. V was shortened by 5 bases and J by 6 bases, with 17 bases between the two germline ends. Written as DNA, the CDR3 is TGTGCCAGCTCATCCCAGGGGAGGGCCTTCAATGAGCAGTTCTTC. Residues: CASSSQGRAFNEQFF.

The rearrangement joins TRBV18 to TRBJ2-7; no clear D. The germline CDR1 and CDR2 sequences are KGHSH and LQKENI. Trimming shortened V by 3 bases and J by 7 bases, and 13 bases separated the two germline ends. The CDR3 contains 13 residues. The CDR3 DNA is TGTGCCAGCTCACCCGCGCAGGCTAAGGAGCAGTACTTC. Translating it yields CASSPAQAKEQYF.

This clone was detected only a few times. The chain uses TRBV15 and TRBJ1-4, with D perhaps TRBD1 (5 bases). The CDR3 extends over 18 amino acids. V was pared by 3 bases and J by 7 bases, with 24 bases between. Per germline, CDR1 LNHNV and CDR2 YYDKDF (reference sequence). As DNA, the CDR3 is TGTGCCACCAGCAGGGAGCCCCCCGTCGTTGGGGGAGGTGAAAAACTGTTTTTT. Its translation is CATSREPPVVGGGEKLFF.

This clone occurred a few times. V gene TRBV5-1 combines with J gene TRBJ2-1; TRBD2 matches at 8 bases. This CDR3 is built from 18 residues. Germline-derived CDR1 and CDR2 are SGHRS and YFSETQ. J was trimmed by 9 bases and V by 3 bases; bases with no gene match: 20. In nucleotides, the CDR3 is TGCGCCAGCAGCTGGACCCGGGATTCGAGCGGGAGTAAGGCTGAGCAGTTCTTC. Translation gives CASSWTRDSSGSKAEQFF.

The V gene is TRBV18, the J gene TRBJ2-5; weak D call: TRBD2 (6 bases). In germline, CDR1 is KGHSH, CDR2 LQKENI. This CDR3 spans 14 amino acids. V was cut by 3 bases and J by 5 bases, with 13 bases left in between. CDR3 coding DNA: TGTGCCAGCTCACCCCTCGGGACTTGGGAGACCCAGTACTTC. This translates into CASSPLGTWETQYF.